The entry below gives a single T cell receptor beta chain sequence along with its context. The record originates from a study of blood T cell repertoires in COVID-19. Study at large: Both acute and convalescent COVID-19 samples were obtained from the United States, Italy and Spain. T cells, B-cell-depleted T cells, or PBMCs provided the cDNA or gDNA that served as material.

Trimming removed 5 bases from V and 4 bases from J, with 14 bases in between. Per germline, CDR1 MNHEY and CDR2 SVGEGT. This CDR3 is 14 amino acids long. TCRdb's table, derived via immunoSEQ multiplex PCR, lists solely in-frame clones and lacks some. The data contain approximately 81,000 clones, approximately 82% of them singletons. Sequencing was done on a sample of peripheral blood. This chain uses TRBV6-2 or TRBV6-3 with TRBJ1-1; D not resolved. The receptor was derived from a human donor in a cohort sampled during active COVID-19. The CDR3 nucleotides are TGTGCCAGCAGTATCACCGTCCCCGGCACTGAAGCTTTCTTT. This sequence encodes CASSITVPGTEAFF.